The 7 T cell receptor beta chains reported below all come from one sample, sequenced in a study of beta chain features in type 1 diabetes. Findings and caveats of the study: Shortening of TCRB CDR3s, moderate but significant, appeared in all four CD4+ subsets of Type 1 diabetes patients.

Expressed TCRB transcripts were sequenced, since all the RNA that had been isolated was reverse transcribed. Assay: immunoSEQ multiplex PCR; the TCRdb copy retains only in-frame clones and omits some. Among about 640,000 clones listed, around 12% were seen once. These TCRs' antigens remain unknown. Sequencing used naive CD4+ T cells from blood. Receptors originate from a man younger than 45 with type 1 diabetes.

Only a few counts were recorded for this clone. The same CDR3 is also encoded by other DNA sequences in this sample. The V and J genes are TRBV27 and TRBJ1-2; D is perhaps TRBD1 (5 bases). Trimming cost V 2 bases and J 3 bases, with 7 bases left between them. The V gene's germline CDR1 is MNHEY and CDR2 SMNVEV (reference sequence). The CDR3 contains 13 residues. The CDR3 protein is CASSLSRDYGYTF. CDR3 in DNA: TGTGCCAGCAGTTTAAGCAGGGACTATGGCTACACCTTC.

This clone was picked up a small number of times. The chain carries TRBV25-1 and TRBJ2-5, with no clear D. The J call may be incorrect, as the DNA end agrees better with TRBJ2-7. This CDR3 contains 11 residues. The germline V gene has CDR1 MGHDK and CDR2 SYGVNS. CDR3 region: CASSDYYEQYF. As DNA, the CDR3 is TGTGCCAGCAGTGACTACTACGAGCAGTACTTC.

The chain employs TRBV19 and TRBJ2-2, with unresolved D. The V and J ends lost 4 bases and 4 bases respectively, with 4 bases between them. In germline, CDR1 is LNHDA, CDR2 SQIVND (reference sequence). The CDR3 consists of 12 residues. CDR3 bases: TGTGCCAGTAGTAGCGGCACCGGGGAGCTGTTTTTT. Translation gives CASSSGTGELFF.

The chain combines TRBV11-2 with TRBJ1-5; possible D gene TRBD1, 6 bases. Trimming shortened V by 4 bases and J by 4 bases, and 11 bases separated the two germline ends. Germline V gene lookup returns CDR1 SGHAT and CDR2 FQNNGV. The CDR3 sequence is 14 residues long. This CDR3 is CASSSDRYNQPQHF. DNA of the CDR3: TGTGCCAGCAGCTCCGACAGGTATAATCAGCCCCAGCATTTT. The whole variable domain, remainder taken from reference TRBV11-2 and TRBJ1-5, is EAGVAQSPRYKIIEKRQSVAFWCNPISGHATLYWYQQILGQGPKLLIQFQNNGVVDDSQLPKDRFSAERLKGVDSTLKIQPAKLEDSAVYLCASSSDRYNQPQHFGDGTRLSIL.

The chain couples TRBV2 to TRBJ1-2, with 7 bases aligning to TRBD1. J lost 8 bases, V lost 8 bases, and 5 bases had no gene match. CDR1 SNHLY and CDR2 FYNNEI come from the germline V gene. This CDR3 comprises 11 residues. CDR3 region: CASYRGEGYTF. CDR3 DNA: TGTGCCAGCTACAGGGGAGAAGGCTACACCTTC.

The count of this clone is one. The V gene is TRBV5-6, the J gene TRBJ2-7; D is possibly TRBD2 (5 bases). The germline CDR1 and CDR2 sequences are SGHDT and YYEEEE. V was clipped by 1 base and J by 1 base, with 15 bases between them. The CDR3 totals 16 residues. CDR3 nucleotides: TGTGCCAGCAGCTTGCCGGGGTTAACACCGTCCTACGAGCAGTACTTC. This codes for CASSLPGLTPSYEQYF.

In this sample, this clone turned up a few times. The chain has TRBV5-1 and TRBJ2-5; the D gene is possibly TRBD1 (5 bases). The germline CDR1 and CDR2 sequences are SGHRS and YFSETQ. CDR3 length equals 15 residues. V was clipped by 1 base and J by 5 bases, with 15 bases between them. CDR3 loop: CASSLTGGKGETQYF. DNA for the CDR3: TGCGCCAGCAGCTTGACAGGCGGTAAAGGGGAGACCCAGTACTTC.